What follows describes a single T cell receptor beta chain. These data come from a study of blood T cell repertoires in COVID-19. TCRdb keeps only in-frame clones here, not all; method: immunoSEQ multiplex PCR. The sample lists about 440,000 clones; roughly 91% were seen once. Germline CDR1 SGHRS, CDR2 YFSETQ. The CDR3 totals 18 residues. Between the trimmed V and J ends, which lost 7 bases and 2 bases, there was a span of 26 bases. The sample taken for sequencing was peripheral blood. This clonotype was obtained from a woman aged 25-40 years with acute or convalescent COVID-19. The rearrangement uses TRBV5-1 and TRBJ2-3; perhaps TRBD1 as D (6 bases). The CDR3 sequence: CASGPTSYRVRVTDTQYF. DNA for the CDR3: TGCGCCAGCGGTCCCACCTCATACAGGGTACGAGTCACAGATACGCAGTATTTT.